This TCR beta chain is drawn from a study of T cell responses to AZD1222 COVID-19 vaccine. Overall study results and limits: Following two doses of AZD1222, Spike-specific TCR breadth and depth rose. Variant regions that are unmutated are reportedly the target of nearly half of spike-specific TCRs.

TCRdb's table, derived via immunoSEQ multiplex PCR, lists solely in-frame clones and lacks some. The table shows under 150,000 clones, with about nine tenths occurring only once. Concerning this clone: Its antigen is still unknown.

Looked up from germline, CDR1 is SNHLY and CDR2 is FYNNEI. The CDR3 extends over 14 amino acids. V dropped 6 bases and J dropped 7 bases, with 15 bases sitting between them. Specimen: peripheral blood, collected on day 0 of MenACWY control vaccination. This TCR was recovered from an adult in good health. The V and J genes are TRBV2 and TRBJ1-4; D is undetermined. CDR3 DNA: TGTGCCAGCAGCCCCGACAACTGGGGTGAAAAACTGTTTTTT. Translation: CASSPDNWGEKLFF. The full variable domain, in which reference TRBV2 and TRBJ1-4 provide the parts outside the CDR3, is EPEVTQTPSHQVTQMGQEVILRCVPISNHLYFYWYRQILGQKVEFLVSFYNNEISEKSEIFDDQFSVERPDGSNFTLKIRSTKLEDSAMYFCASSPDNWGEKLFFGSGTQLSVL.